Described below is a single TCR beta chain sequence and its context. Antigen: not known. Clinical symptoms, serum thyroxine, TRAb, thyroid ultrasound and orbital computed tomography formed the basis of diagnosis. Germline V lookup: CDR1 MNHNS, CDR2 SASEGT. The CDR3 covers 15 residues. J gave up 6 bases and V 5 bases, and 9 bases lay outside the gene matches. As the template, RNA transcripts were used to amplify TCR beta CDR3 regions. The first round was an RT-PCR with HTBI primers, and the second round was a multiplex PCR. From the multiplex PCR reads, TCRdb called clonotypes with MiXCR, one entry per CDR3 protein. This table has about 620,000 distinct CDR3 sequences, 22% appearing once. This entry belongs to a study of Graves' ophthalmopathy and Graves' hyperthyroidism. Overall study: Samples of peripheral blood were obtained at initial diagnosis, prior to treatment of any kind. Overall study findings and caveats: Blood was where most expanded thyroid clonotypes above 0.001 frequency also turned up. Progression of ophthalmopathy was predicted by the model with approximately 71% sensitivity and roughly 78% specificity.

The receptor was derived from a woman aged 18-29 years with stable Graves' hyperthyroidism. Some clones in this sample may be carry-over from other donors' samples. Sample: peripheral blood. The V and J genes are TRBV6-1 and TRBJ1-2; 10 nucleotides align to TRBD1. This chain's CDR3 is CASSKRQGAGDGYTF. CDR3 DNA sequence: TGTGCCAGCAGTAAACGACAGGGGGCTGGTGATGGCTACACCTTC.